The source of this T cell receptor beta chain is a study of T-cell memory formation after mild COVID-19 (dated by TCRdb to the early 2020s). Background on the whole study: Most TCR sequence clusters were specific to one of the two donors. In two donors, T-cell clones that expanded and contracted after mild COVID-19 were followed by sequencing TCRalpha and TCRbeta repertoires longitudinally. The cohort comprised two young, previously healthy adult volunteers, one female and one male. The paper's findings and limits, for the study overall: Only a couple of mild cases were covered by the study, and larger cohorts that include severe cases with pre-infection samples were considered necessary. From day 15 to 85, contracting clones showed balanced CD4/CD8 phenotypes, whereas a second wave of clones that expanded from day 15 to 37 leaned towards CD4+. Contracting CD4+ clones turned up mainly in the CM and EM memory subsets, whereas EMRA was where CD8+ clones were enriched. The second-wave clones that peaked on day 37 were not confirmed to be SARS-CoV-2 specific. The detection of some responding clones in pre-infection memory suggests that pre-existing cross-reactive memory T cells joined the SARS-CoV-2 response.

PBMCs were isolated by Ficoll-Paque density gradient centrifugation. The CDR3, from cysteine to phenylalanine, totals 13 residues. Of the read, only the CDR3 DNA is kept; its 39 bases are in frame from base 1. The junction carries 9 bases between V and J, which are trimmed by 5 bases and 7 bases respectively. In the germline V gene, CDR1 corresponds to SGHVS and CDR2 to FQNEAQ. The sample holds many counts of this clonotype. The specificity of this receptor is unknown. No clone much larger than this one lies a single base away; base qualities are absent. The run used an Illumina NovaSeq 6000. cDNA libraries for TCRalpha and TCRbeta were prepared by 5'RACE using constant-segment primers, with sample barcodes and unique molecular identifiers added. Trizol reagent was used to extract RNA from every sample. The libraries were amplified in two PCR steps, and the second step added a second sample barcode and Illumina TruSeq adapters. Sequencing of libraries was performed on an Illumina NovaSeq with 2 x 150 bp paired-end reads. The published analysis was carried out like this. The reads were demultiplexed and collapsed into UMI-guided consensus sequences using migec v1.2.7. With mixcr v2.1.11, UMI consensuses were aligned to TRA and TRB V and J templates and assembled into clonotypes. Expanded or contracted clonotypes were those called significant by both edgeR and NoisET, with noise models trained on biological replicates. For edgeR calls, the thresholds were a false discovery rate-adjusted p below 0.01 and a log2 fold-change of 1. As an exploratory analysis of dynamics, max-normalized trajectories of the 1000 most abundant clonotypes were examined with PCA combined with hierarchical clustering. Each responding clone was given a CD4 or CD8 phenotype based on the CD4+ and CD8+ repertoires, which had been sequenced separately. TCRdb's own reprocessing of the public reads used fastp at Q25 and MiXCR and kept productive beta chains. Every distinct CDR3 protein forms one entry, paired with its most common genes and DNA. TCRdb assigned the V and J calls; the authors' analysis was not used. The sample table contains approximately 570,000 distinct CDR3 sequences; only one count was recorded for 18% of them. The ten largest clonotypes hold 12% of the sample.

The rearranged segments are TRBV7-8 and TRBJ1-6; confidence is insufficient to name the D gene. The receptor was derived from an adult woman who had mild COVID-19 (a few samples of this study predate the infection). The sample titles of this study are shuffled in the database, so cell type and time point are left out; the donor was told from shared clones. What was sequenced was PBMCs or a T cell subset sorted from them (not recorded which). The CDR3 is CASSPGGNSPLHF. Here is the DNA: TGTGCCAGCAGCCCGGGTGGCAATTCACCCCTCCACTTT.